This T cell receptor (beta chain) emerged from a study of radiation and T cells in renal cell carcinoma. In the study overall: Nephrectomy followed 15 Gy stereotactic body radiation by 4 weeks. Study observations and caveats: No pretreatment tumor biopsies were available for baseline clonotypes. From baseline, blood top tumor clonotypes peaked at 2 weeks post-radiation.

Libraries were prepared by immunoSEQ multiplex PCR; TCRdb keeps only in-frame clonotypes and omits some of them. The table records about 130,000 clones, roughly 88% of them present only once. About this clone: As yet, its antigen is unknown.

The time point is: baseline pretreatment blood. Regarding treatment: 15 Gy SBRT to primary tumor, nephrectomy 4 weeks later. After SBRT, blood was collected at 2 and 4 weeks, plus baseline. Trimming removed 1 base from V and 1 base from J, with 10 bases in between. Germline V gene data show CDR1 as SGHVS and CDR2 as FQNEAQ. This CDR3 region has 15 residues. The sequenced sample was blood, obtained from a patient whose treatment included radiotherapy and nephrectomy. This sequence joins TRBV7-8 and TRBJ2-5; D unclear. The TCR was taken from a woman between 50 and 59 years old with renal cell carcinoma. The CDR3 protein is CASSLVLRSQETQYF. The CDR3 DNA is TGTGCCAGCAGCTTAGTTTTGCGGTCCCAAGAGACCCAGTACTTC.